What follows are 5 T cell receptor beta chains derived from one specimen sequenced in a study of response to subunit inactivated influenza vaccine. TCRdb analysed the RT-PCR reads with MiXCR anew, one entry per CDR3 protein. The sample has roughly 700,000 distinct CDR3 sequences, roughly 13% seen once. The sequenced sample was PBMCs from blood, obtained about 14 days before vaccination. Receptors originate from a man between 45 and 60 years old who received an inactivated influenza vaccine.

This clonotype was observed many times. The genes are TRBV12-3 or TRBV12-4 and TRBJ2-2; TRBD2 matches 7 bases. After removal of 8 bases from V and 4 bases from J, the junction contained 10 bases not matched to a gene. CDR3 size: 15 residues. CDR3 amino acids: CASLGRDPRTGELFF. The CDR3 DNA reads as TGTGCCAGCTTAGGGAGGGACCCGCGCACCGGGGAGCTGTTTTTT.

This clonotype was seen only a few times. The chain is built from TRBV5-1 and TRBJ1-1; D unclear. Trimming took off 0 bases at V and 8 bases at J, with 20 bases between the two ends. The CDR3 spans 16 residues. Germline CDR1 is SGHRS and CDR2 is YFSETQ. This CDR3 is CASSLAFTGEGPEAFF. The CDR3 DNA follows: TGCGCCAGCAGCTTGGCCTTTACGGGAGAGGGCCCCGAAGCTTTCTTT.

CDR3 sequence reads: CASSPAAGINQPQHF. CDR3 sequence (DNA): TGTGCCAGCAGCCCAGCCGCAGGGATTAATCAGCCCCAGCATTTT. The chain has TRBV12-3 or TRBV12-4 and TRBJ1-5; tentative D call: TRBD1 (5 bases). The V and J ends lost 6 bases and 4 bases respectively, with 16 bases between them. This CDR3 is built from 15 residues.

V and J are TRBV24-1 and TRBJ1-4; D possibly corresponds to TRBD1 (6 bases). This CDR3 region has 14 residues. Trimming pared 2 bases from V and 7 bases from J, leaving 10 bases between. Germline V gene lookup returns CDR1 KGHDR and CDR2 SFDVKD. For the CDR3, the DNA is TGTGCCACCAGTGATTCCGGGACACTTGAAAAACTGTTTTTT. Protein: CATSDSGTLEKLFF.

CDR3 bases: TGTGCCAGCAGTTTTCCTCATGCGGGCTACGAGCAGTACTTC. Protein: CASSFPHAGYEQYF. The chain has TRBV28 and TRBJ2-7, with D perhaps matching TRBD2 (5 bases). This CDR3 spans 14 amino acids. CDR1 MDHEN and CDR2 SYDVKM come from the germline V gene. Trimming cost V 3 bases and J 3 bases, with 12 bases left between them.